Each of the 30 T cell receptor beta chains below was sequenced from the same sample in a study of blood T cell repertoires in COVID-19. Only in-frame clones appear in the TCRdb table, and some are missing; sequencing was by immunoSEQ multiplex PCR. This table has around 220,000 clones, 80% appearing once. Sequences were obtained from PBMCs or T cells enriched from blood (not recorded which). All receptors come from a woman aged 40 to 50 with acute COVID-19.

Note on this clone: Different DNA sequences within this sample yield the same CDR3. V and J are TRBV9 and TRBJ1-1; perhaps TRBD1 as D (5 bases). The CDR3 consists of 14 residues. Trimming took 0 bases from V and 5 from J, leaving 11 bases between them. The V gene's germline CDR1 is SGDLS and CDR2 YYNGEE. The CDR3 loop is CASSVVQGGTEAFF. CDR3 coding DNA: TGTGCCAGCAGCGTAGTGCAGGGAGGGACTGAAGCTTTCTTT.

The CDR3 spells CASRPTGDNQPQHF. Here the CDR3 DNA reads TGTGCCAGCAGGCCCACAGGAGATAATCAGCCCCAGCATTTT. The chain joins TRBV28 to TRBJ1-5, with a possible D match to TRBD1 (5 bases). This CDR3 spans 14 amino acids. CDR1 and CDR2 (germline): MDHEN, SYDVKM. The germline V and J ends were trimmed by 6 bases and 4 bases, with 13 bases remaining between them.

The chain couples TRBV3-1 (or the pseudogene TRBV3-2) to TRBJ1-4; D is unresolved. Germline lookup yields CDR1 LGHDT and CDR2 YNNKEL (reference sequence). This CDR3 spans 17 amino acids. Trimming pared 4 bases from V and 7 bases from J, leaving 22 bases between. The CDR3 is CASSPKHAGFRSEKLFF. The CDR3, as DNA: TGTGCCAGCAGCCCCAAACACGCGGGATTCCGGAGTGAAAAACTGTTTTTT.

This clone appeared a few times. This rearrangement joins TRBV7-6 to TRBJ1-2; 9 nucleotides line up with TRBD1. V was clipped by 6 bases and J by 6 bases; unmatched bases: 11. The CDR3 covers 15 residues. Germline-derived CDR1 and CDR2 are SGHVS and FNYEAQ. The CDR3 DNA reads TGTGCCAGCAGTAGAATACAGGGGGCTCTGGATGGCTACACCTTC. Amino acids: CASSRIQGALDGYTF.

This sequence joins TRBV5-1 and TRBJ1-4; 12 nucleotides align to TRBD1. Germline CDR1 is SGHRS and CDR2 is YFSETQ. Trimming at V came to 4 bases and at J to 4 bases, leaving 8 bases not matched to a gene. CDR3 length equals 17 residues. CDR3 sequence reads: CASSPGQGARGNEKLFF. CDR3 DNA sequence: TGCGCCAGCAGCCCGGGACAGGGGGCGAGGGGTAATGAAAAACTGTTTTTT. Looking up the rest from reference TRBV5-1 and TRBJ1-4 gives the full variable domain: KAGVTQTPRYLIKTRGQQVTLSCSPISGHRSVSWYQQTPGQGLQFLFEYFSETQRNKGNFPGRFSGRQFSNSRSEMNVSTLELGDSALYLCASSPGQGARGNEKLFFGSGTQLSVL.

J is TRBJ2-7 and V is TRBV2; 7 nucleotides match TRBD2. Germline-derived CDR1 and CDR2 are SNHLY and FYNNEI. The J segment lost 6 bases and the V segment lost 3 bases, leaving 5 bases of the junction unmatched. The CDR3 covers 13 residues. CDR3 DNA sequence: TGTGCCAGCAGTGAGGGGAGGGGAGGCGAGCAGTACTTC. The encoded protein is CASSEGRGGEQYF.

The CDR3 here is CASAPSTSGRGAYGYTF. DNA of the CDR3: TGTGCTAGTGCCCCTTCTACCTCGGGCAGGGGGGCCTATGGCTACACCTTC. V gene TRBV12-5 combines with J gene TRBJ1-2, with 7 nucleotides matching TRBD1. J was trimmed by 4 bases and V by 7 bases; bases with no gene match: 18. Germline assignment: CDR1 LGHNT and CDR2 FRNRAP. The CDR3 spans 17 residues.

This sequence joins TRBV27 and TRBJ2-1; tentative D call: TRBD1 (6 bases). The length of the CDR3 is 16 residues. V dropped 4 bases and J dropped 7 bases, with 20 bases sitting between them. Germline V gene data show CDR1 as MNHEY and CDR2 as SMNVEV (reference sequence). The CDR3 loop is CASSSVLGRGGNEQFF. As DNA, the CDR3 is TGTGCCAGCAGTTCCGTCCTTGGCAGGGGTGGGAATGAGCAGTTCTTC.

The chain is built from TRBV5-1 and TRBJ2-7, with 9 bases matching TRBD1. CDR3 length: 14 amino acids. CDR1 is SGHRS and CDR2 is YFSETQ in the germline V gene. With V trimmed by 0 bases and J by 7 bases, 5 bases remained unmatched. The CDR3 loop is CASSLGTGVYEQYF. CDR3 nucleotides: TGCGCCAGCAGCTTGGGGACAGGGGTGTATGAGCAGTACTTC.

The rearrangement joins TRBV30 to TRBJ1-5; no definite D call. Germline assignment: CDR1 GTSNPN and CDR2 SVGIG (reference sequence). The V end was cut by 0 bases, the J end by 1 base, with 13 bases between. The CDR3 is made up of 16 amino acids. The CDR3 sequence: CAWSVARSRSNQPQHF. CDR3 sequence (DNA): TGTGCCTGGAGTGTGGCACGGAGTAGGAGCAATCAGCCCCAGCATTTT. Full variable domain (remainder filled in from reference TRBV30 and TRBJ1-5): SQTIHQWPATLVQPVGSPLSLECTVEGTSNPNLYWYRQAAGRGLQLLFYSVGIGQISSEVPQNLSASRPQDRQFILSSKKLLLSDSGFYLCAWSVARSRSNQPQHFGDGTRLSIL.

The rearrangement uses TRBV28 and TRBJ1-1; 9 bases align to TRBD1. The CDR3 is made up of 15 amino acids. The germline V gene has CDR1 MDHEN and CDR2 SYDVKM. V lost 2 bases to trimming and J lost 3 bases; unmatched junction nucleotides: 4. DNA of the CDR3: TGTGCCAGCAGTTTAGACCGGGACAGGGACACTGAAGCTTTCTTT. It yields the protein CASSLDRDRDTEAFF.

The rearrangement uses TRBV18 and TRBJ2-3, with 10 bases that match TRBD2. Germline CDR1 and CDR2: KGHSH and LQKENI. This CDR3 has 15 residues. Trimming at V came to 3 bases and at J to 6 bases, leaving 6 bases not matched to a gene. The CDR3 nucleotides are TGTGCCAGCTCACCTAGCCTAGCGGGGGCTGATACGCAGTATTTT. Its protein is CASSPSLAGADTQYF. Combining the CDR3 with reference TRBV18 and TRBJ2-3 gives the whole variable domain NAGVMQNPRHLVRRRGQEARLRCSPMKGHSHVYWYRQLPEEGLKFMVYLQKENIIDESGMPKERFSAEFPKEGPSILRIQQVVRGDSAAYFCASSPSLAGADTQYFGPGTRLTVL.

This sequence joins TRBV7-2 and TRBJ2-7, with 8 bases identical to TRBD2. V lost 5 bases and J lost 6; bases outside the gene matches: 9. CDR1 SGHTA and CDR2 FQGNSA come from the germline V gene. The CDR3 is made up of 14 amino acids. The CDR3 sequence: CASSRAGGPIEQYF. The CDR3 region has the DNA TGTGCCAGCAGCCGGGCGGGGGGCCCGATCGAGCAGTACTTC.

The chain carries TRBV7-3 and TRBJ2-3, with 13 bases fitting TRBD2. J gave up 4 bases and V 5 bases, and 6 bases lay outside the gene matches. Per germline, CDR1 SGHTA and CDR2 FQGTGA. The CDR3 runs to 16 residues. Here the CDR3 reads CASSPWTSGSPDTQYF. For the CDR3, the DNA is TGTGCCAGCAGCCCGTGGACTAGCGGGAGCCCAGATACGCAGTATTTT.

This chain connects TRBV30 to TRBJ1-5; 10 bases agree with TRBD1. The germline V gene has CDR1 GTSNPN and CDR2 SVGIG (reference sequence). The CDR3 totals 17 residues. Losses at the gene ends were 5 bases for V and 0 bases for J; bases not matched to a gene: 10. CDR3 in amino acids: CAWGRDRGPYSNQPQHF. CDR3 sequence (DNA): TGTGCCTGGGGTCGGGACAGGGGACCCTATAGCAATCAGCCCCAGCATTTT.

The count of this clone is one. V usage is TRBV12-3 or TRBV12-4 and J usage is TRBJ2-2; the D is unclear. Trimming left V 5 bases short and J 6 bases short, with 10 bases between. The CDR3 totals 13 residues. In nucleotides, the CDR3 is TGTGCCAGCAGTCGGGTTCTCCCCGGGGAGCTGTTTTTT. Translated, it gives CASSRVLPGELFF.

The rearrangement uses TRBV11-2 and TRBJ1-2; 11 nucleotides align to TRBD1. The V gene's germline CDR1 is SGHAT and CDR2 FQNNGV. The trim removed 5 bases at V and 4 bases at J, leaving 6 bases unmatched. The CDR3 totals 15 residues. The CDR3 coding sequence is TGTGCCAGCAGCCCAGGACAGGGGGCTGGCTATGGCTACACCTTC. This translates into CASSPGQGAGYGYTF.

The rearrangement links TRBV5-1 to TRBJ2-7; tentative D call: TRBD1 (6 bases). The length of the CDR3 is 16 residues. V lost 0 bases, J lost 5 bases, and 18 bases lay in between. CDR1 SGHRS and CDR2 YFSETQ come from the germline V gene. This chain's CDR3 is CASSLGQLTGFDEQYF. The DNA for the CDR3 is TGCGCCAGCAGCTTGGGACAACTCACAGGGTTCGACGAGCAGTACTTC.

The chain couples TRBV11-3 to TRBJ2-1; 9 bases are a match to TRBD2. The V gene end was trimmed by 5 bases and the J gene end by 0 bases; junction bases not matched to a gene: 17. This CDR3 has 20 residues. Germline CDR1 and CDR2: SGHNT and YENEEA. Written as DNA, the CDR3 is TGTGCCAGCAGCCCTAGCGGGATCTTTAGCGGGTCAAGCTCCTACAATGAGCAGTTCTTC. Protein: CASSPSGIFSGSSSYNEQFF.

The genes are TRBV19 and TRBJ2-7, with 8 positions matching TRBD1. V was clipped by 5 bases and J by 2 bases; unmatched bases: 2. The CDR3 has 13 amino acids. Germline V gives CDR1 LNHDA, CDR2 SQIVND (reference sequence). The CDR3 protein is CASSRTGTYEQYF. The CDR3 region has the DNA TGTGCCAGTAGTCGGACAGGGACCTACGAGCAGTACTTC.

The rearrangement links TRBV6-2 or TRBV6-3 to TRBJ2-7; a weak D match, TRBD1 (5 bases). CDR3 size: 16 residues. Germline-derived CDR1 and CDR2 are MNHEY and SVGEGT. V was trimmed by 2 bases and J by 1 base, leaving 15 bases between them. CDR3 nucleotides: TGTGCCAGCAGTTACGGGATTCGCAGGGTATCCTACGAGCAGTACTTC. Protein product: CASSYGIRRVSYEQYF.

The rearrangement uses TRBV7-9 and TRBJ1-5, with a weak D call TRBD1 (5 bases). Germline CDR1 is SEHNR and CDR2 is FQNEAQ (reference sequence). Between the trimmed V and J ends, which lost 3 bases and 5 bases, there was a span of 8 bases. CDR3 length: 13 residues. The chain's CDR3 is CASSLTADQPQHF. Written as DNA, the CDR3 is TGTGCCAGCAGCTTGACAGCAGATCAGCCCCAGCATTTT.

This clone was seen more than once but under ten times. The chain uses TRBV5-4 and TRBJ1-1; unclear D gene. The CDR3 extends over 15 amino acids. V lost 5 bases to trimming and J lost 6 bases, with 20 bases between them. Germline CDR1 reads SGHNT; CDR2 reads YYREEE (reference sequence). The DNA for the CDR3 is TGTGCCAGCAGTTCCGTCGGGTCGGCGAGATCTGAAGCTTTCTTT. Translating it yields CASSSVGSARSEAFF.

The chain links TRBV19 to TRBJ1-1; perhaps TRBD1 as D (5 bases). V was cut by 4 bases and J by 2 bases, with 8 bases left in between. CDR3 length equals 13 residues. The germline V gene encodes CDR1 LNHDA and CDR2 SQIVND (reference sequence). The CDR3 sequence is CASSNRRNTEAFF. The CDR3 bases are TGTGCCAGTAGTAACAGGAGAAACACTGAAGCTTTCTTT.

The chain carries TRBV28 and TRBJ2-1; D call uncertain. Looked up from germline, CDR1 is MDHEN and CDR2 is SYDVKM. V was trimmed by 4 bases and J by 8 bases, leaving 9 bases between them. This CDR3 spans 12 amino acids. CDR3 DNA: TGTGCCAGCAGTTCGGTTTCGGATGAGCAGTTCTTC. Translating it yields CASSSVSDEQFF.

In regard to this clone: Compared with germline, one end of the junction differs, possibly owing to a read error. The chain couples TRBV7-7 to TRBJ2-2; 8 nucleotides line up with TRBD1. Germline V gene sequence: CDR1 SSHAT, CDR2 FNYEAQ (reference sequence). The CDR3 runs to 14 residues. CDR3 nucleotides: TGTGCTAGCAGCCCGACAGGGGTTGCCGGGGAGCTGTTTTTT. This sequence encodes CASSPTGVAGELFF.

The chain's CDR3 is CASSVSAAEPREKLFF. In nucleotides, the CDR3 is TGCGCCAGCAGCGTATCAGCAGCGGAACCGAGGGAAAAACTGTTTTTT. The chain is built from TRBV5-1 and TRBJ1-4; D remains unclear. The CDR3 consists of 16 residues. V was cut by 4 bases and J by 8 bases, with 21 bases left in between. Per the germline V gene, CDR1 is SGHRS and CDR2 is YFSETQ.

The V and J genes are TRBV19 and TRBJ2-5, with TRBD2 as a possible D gene (6 bases). Germline CDR1 LNHDA, CDR2 SQIVND (reference sequence). This CDR3 region has 14 residues. Trimming removed 5 bases at V and 4 bases at J, with 14 bases between. The CDR3 nucleotides read TGTGCCAGTAGTCCCCAGGGAGGTTCAGAGACCCAGTACTTC. Encoded protein: CASSPQGGSETQYF.

The chain uses TRBV30 and TRBJ2-1, with D possibly TRBD2 on 6 matching bases. Germline CDR1 and CDR2: GTSNPN and SVGIG (reference sequence). V was pared by 0 bases and J by 1 base, with 13 bases between. CDR3 length equals 16 residues. The CDR3 DNA reads as TGTGCCTGGAGTGTAGGGGACTCTCAATCCTACAATGAGCAGTTCTTC. This encodes CAWSVGDSQSYNEQFF.

V is TRBV9 and J is TRBJ1-2, with 7 bases identical to TRBD1. V lost 4 bases and J lost 7; bases outside the gene matches: 13. The length of the CDR3 is 15 residues. Germline V gene data show CDR1 as SGDLS and CDR2 as YYNGEE. Written as DNA, the CDR3 is TGTGCCAGCAGCTTCTCGACAGGGAGGTATGGTGGCTACACCTTC. Translated: CASSFSTGRYGGYTF.